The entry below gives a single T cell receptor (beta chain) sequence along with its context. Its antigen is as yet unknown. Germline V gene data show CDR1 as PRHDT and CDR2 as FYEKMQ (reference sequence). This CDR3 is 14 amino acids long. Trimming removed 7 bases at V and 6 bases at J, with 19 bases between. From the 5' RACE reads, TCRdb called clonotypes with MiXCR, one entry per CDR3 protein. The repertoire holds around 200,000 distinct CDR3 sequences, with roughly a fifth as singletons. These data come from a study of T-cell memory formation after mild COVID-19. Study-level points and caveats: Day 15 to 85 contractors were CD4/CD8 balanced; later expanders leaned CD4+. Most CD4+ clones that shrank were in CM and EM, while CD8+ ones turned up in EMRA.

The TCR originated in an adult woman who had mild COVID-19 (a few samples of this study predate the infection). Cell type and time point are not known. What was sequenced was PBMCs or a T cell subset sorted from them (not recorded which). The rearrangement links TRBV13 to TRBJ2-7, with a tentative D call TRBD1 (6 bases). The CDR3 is CASTLRGFRGEQYF. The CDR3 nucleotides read TGTGCCAGCACCCTGCGAGGGTTCAGGGGCGAGCAGTACTTC.